This TCR beta chain originates from a study of T-cell memory formation after mild COVID-19. Of note for this clonotype: Its antigen is still unknown.

TCRalpha and TCRbeta libraries used 5'RACE with constant-segment primers and UMIs. Via MiXCR, TCRdb re-called the 5' RACE reads, giving one row per CDR3 protein. This sample carries approximately 450,000 distinct CDR3 sequences, over 15% of them seen once, and the ten largest clones take 9% to 15%. Germline V gene data show CDR1 as DFQATT and CDR2 as SNEGSKA (reference sequence). This CDR3 has 13 amino acids. Trimming stripped 4 bases from V and 1 base from J, with 11 bases between. General study findings and limits: Most CD4+ clones that shrank were in CM and EM, while CD8+ ones turned up in EMRA. Still unconfirmed is whether the second-wave clones peaking on day 37 recognized SARS-CoV-2.

The chain is built from TRBV20-1 and TRBJ2-7, with unresolved D. The sequence was obtained from an adult woman who had mild COVID-19 (a few samples of this study predate the infection). Cell type and time point are not known. The specimen sequenced was PBMCs or a T cell subset sorted from them (not recorded which). CDR3 nucleotides: TGCAGTGCTAAGCAGATAGGGTCCTACGAGCAGTACTTC. It yields the protein CSAKQIGSYEQYF.